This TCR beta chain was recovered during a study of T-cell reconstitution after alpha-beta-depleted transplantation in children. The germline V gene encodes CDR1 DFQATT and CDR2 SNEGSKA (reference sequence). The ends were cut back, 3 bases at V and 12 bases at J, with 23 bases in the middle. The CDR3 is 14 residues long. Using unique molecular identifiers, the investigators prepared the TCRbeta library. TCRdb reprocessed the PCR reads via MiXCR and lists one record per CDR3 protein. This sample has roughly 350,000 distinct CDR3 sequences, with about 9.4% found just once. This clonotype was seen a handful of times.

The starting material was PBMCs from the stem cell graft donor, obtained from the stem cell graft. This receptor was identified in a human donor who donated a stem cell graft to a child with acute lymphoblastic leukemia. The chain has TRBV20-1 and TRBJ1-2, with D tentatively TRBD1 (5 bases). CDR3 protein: CSASSQRGWTGNTF. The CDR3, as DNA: TGCAGTGCTAGTTCGCAGCGGGGCTGGACTGGGAACACCTTC.